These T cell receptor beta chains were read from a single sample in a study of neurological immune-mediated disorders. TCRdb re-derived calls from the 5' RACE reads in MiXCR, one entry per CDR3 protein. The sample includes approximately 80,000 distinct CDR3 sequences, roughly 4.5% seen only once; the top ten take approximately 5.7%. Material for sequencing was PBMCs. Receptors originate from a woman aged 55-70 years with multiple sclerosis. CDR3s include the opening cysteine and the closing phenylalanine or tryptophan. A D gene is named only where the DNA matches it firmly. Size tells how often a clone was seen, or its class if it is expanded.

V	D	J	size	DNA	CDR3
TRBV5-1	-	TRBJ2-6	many	TGCGCCAGCAGAAGCCTCTCTGGGGCCAACGTCCTGACTTTC	CASRSLSGANVLTF
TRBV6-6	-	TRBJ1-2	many	TGTGCCAGCAGTTACGCGCGAGACTATGGCTACACCTTC	CASSYARDYGYTF
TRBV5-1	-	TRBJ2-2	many	TGCGCCAGCAGCTTACAACCGAACACCGGGGAGCTGTTTTTT	CASSLQPNTGELFF
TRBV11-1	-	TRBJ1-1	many	TGTGCCAGCAGCTTACTAGGGATTGGTACTGAAGCTTTCTTT	CASSLLGIGTEAFF
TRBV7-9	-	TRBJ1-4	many	TGTGCCAGCCGAACTGGGGCAATTAATGAAAAACTGTTTTTT	CASRTGAINEKLFF
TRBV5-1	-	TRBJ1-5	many	TGCGCCAGCAGCTTGGGGGCAGACCGCAATCAGCCCCAGCATTTT	CASSLGADRNQPQHF
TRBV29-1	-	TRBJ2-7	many	TGCAGCGTTGAAAAGGGAAGGTCCTACGAGCAGTACTTC	CSVEKGRSYEQYF
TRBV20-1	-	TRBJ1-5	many	TGCAGTGCTAAGGCGCTCATGGGGAATCAGCCCCAGCATTTT	CSAKALMGNQPQHF
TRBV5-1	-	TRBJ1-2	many	TGCGCCAGCAGCCCGGTAGCGGGGAACTATGGCTACACCTTC	CASSPVAGNYGYTF
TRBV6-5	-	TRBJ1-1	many	TGTGCCAGCAATTCAAGAGGGACGCTGAACACTGAAGCTTTCTTT	CASNSRGTLNTEAFF
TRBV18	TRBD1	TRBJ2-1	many	TGTGCCAGCTCACCCGGGACAGGATTCCGGAATGAGCAGTTCTTC	CASSPGTGFRNEQFF